One sample yielded the 20 T cell receptor beta chains listed below, sequenced in a study of blood T cells in healthy people across ages. The second PCR ran about 6 to 12 cycles with a sample-barcoded 5' primer and J-beta primers. TCRdb reanalysed the 5' RACE reads using MiXCR and keeps one entry per CDR3 protein. In the table there are hundreds of thousands of distinct CDR3 sequences, about 25% of which are singletons. These same data were also listed under a study on T cells of mothers and their children.

The specimen sequenced was blood. The receptors were sampled from a boy aged 5 to 17 in good health.

This chain joins TRBV29-1 and TRBJ1-1; maybe TRBD1 (6 bases). V was shortened by 0 bases and J by 11 bases, with 16 bases between the two germline ends. CDR1 and CDR2 (germline): SQVTM, ANQGSEA. This CDR3 contains 13 residues. For the CDR3, the DNA is TGCAGCGTTGAAGATGGAAGGAGGGGGGCGGCTTTCTTT. It is translated as CSVEDGRRGAAFF.

CDR3 nucleotides: TGTGCCAGCAGGCCCCTGAGGAGGGGTTGTCAAGCTTGCAATCAGCCCCAGCATTTT. Encoded protein: CASRPLRRGCQACNQPQHF. The rearrangement joins TRBV6-1 to TRBJ1-5; tentative D call: TRBD1 (5 bases). CDR1 and CDR2 from the germline V gene are MNHNS and SASEGT. CDR3 length: 19 amino acids. Trimming cost V 6 bases and J 2 bases, with 26 bases left between them.

This chain links TRBV14 with TRBJ2-5; D is perhaps TRBD2 (5 bases). The J call may not be correct, given that the DNA end is closer to TRBJ2-7. This CDR3 is built from 16 residues. Germline values: CDR1 SGHDN, CDR2 FVKESK. The CDR3 loop is CASSQDKFRGSHEQYF. Here the CDR3 DNA reads TGTGCCAGCAGCCAAGATAAATTTCGGGGTTCCCACGAGCAGTACTTC.

The V call is TRBV4-1, the J call TRBJ2-5, with a weak D call TRBD2 (5 bases). The CDR3 extends over 14 amino acids. The ends were cut back, 1 base at V and 7 bases at J, with 13 bases in the middle. CDR1 and CDR2 (germline): MGHRA, YSYEKL. CDR3 region: CASSQVSPAGTQYF. The CDR3 DNA reads TGCGCCAGCAGCCAAGTCTCCCCGGCGGGGACCCAGTACTTC.

The V and J genes are TRBV5-4 and TRBJ1-2, with 9 bases aligning to TRBD1. This CDR3 is built from 14 residues. With 0 bases clipped from V and 4 bases from J, the junction kept 1 base outside the gene matches. Germline values: CDR1 SGHNT, CDR2 YYREEE (reference sequence). The CDR3 DNA sequence: TGTGCCAGCAGCTTGGACAGGGGGCCCTATGGCTACACCTTC. This sequence encodes CASSLDRGPYGYTF. Complete variable domain (other parts from reference TRBV5-4 and TRBJ1-2): ETGVTQSPTHLIKTRGQQVTLRCSSQSGHNTVSWYQQALGQGPQFIFQYYREEENGRGNFPPRFSGLQFPNYSSELNVNALELDDSALYLCASSLDRGPYGYTFGSGTRLTVV.

In its sample, this clonotype was seen many times. The CDR3 sequence: CASSLGPRETQYF. DNA of the CDR3: TGTGCCAGCAGTTTAGGTCCGCGGGAGACCCAGTACTTC. This rearrangement joins TRBV28 to TRBJ2-5; no reliable D call. This CDR3 comprises 13 residues. Per the germline V gene, CDR1 is MDHEN and CDR2 is SYDVKM. V lost 2 bases and J lost 5, with 9 bases in between. The entire variable domain, with the rest obtained from reference TRBV28 and TRBJ2-5, is as follows: DVKVTQSSRYLVKRTGEKVFLECVQDMDHENMFWYRQDPGLGLRLIYFSYDVKMKEKGDIPEGYSVSREKKERFSLILESASTNQTSMYLCASSLGPRETQYFGPGTRLLVL.

In this sample, this clonotype turned up a few times. The rearrangement links TRBV25-1 to TRBJ2-5; D may be TRBD1 or TRBD2 (5 bases each). The V end was cut by 6 bases, the J end by 6 bases, with 14 bases between. Germline CDR1 and CDR2: MGHDK and SYGVNS. There are 13 residues in the CDR3. CDR3 nucleotide sequence: TGTGCCAGCAGCCTAGGACGGGGACAGACCCAGTACTTC. Encoded protein: CASSLGRGQTQYF.

This clonotype was counted only a few times. This rearrangement joins TRBV28 to TRBJ2-2, with D possibly matching TRBD2 (6 bases). V lost 6 bases, J lost 6 bases, and 17 bases lay in between. This CDR3 is built from 15 residues. Germline-derived CDR1 and CDR2 are MDHEN and SYDVKM. CDR3 in amino acids: CASRYTGTFSGELFF. Written as DNA, the CDR3 is TGTGCCAGCAGATATACCGGGACTTTCTCCGGGGAGCTGTTTTTT.

This clonotype was counted only a few times. V and J are TRBV9 and TRBJ2-1; 7 bases are shared with TRBD2. Per germline, CDR1 SGDLS and CDR2 YYNGEE. The CDR3 sequence is 14 residues long. The V segment lost 5 bases and the J segment 6 bases; nucleotides outside the gene matches: 8. The CDR3 reads CASSQGGGSNEQFF. CDR3 DNA sequence: TGTGCCAGCAGTCAAGGCGGGGGTTCCAATGAGCAGTTCTTC.

The CDR3 region is CSAPGQAVYNEQFF. DNA for the CDR3: TGCAGTGCCCCGGGACAGGCAGTCTACAATGAGCAGTTCTTC. The V gene is TRBV20-1, the J gene TRBJ2-1, with 8 bases matching TRBD1. Germline CDR1 reads DFQATT; CDR2 reads SNEGSKA (reference sequence). Trimming cost V 6 bases and J 3 bases; bases outside gene matches: 7. The CDR3 runs 14 residues.

The rearrangement uses TRBV7-3 and TRBJ2-3, with TRBD2 matching over 11 bases. Unmatched junction bases numbered 10, after V lost 1 base and J lost 4 bases. The germline CDR1 and CDR2 sequences are SGHTA and FQGTGA. The CDR3 sequence is 18 residues long. The CDR3, as DNA: TGTGCCAGCAGCTTAATACCCCCTATAGCGGGAGGGCCAGATACGCAGTATTTT. Protein: CASSLIPPIAGGPDTQYF.

This clonotype came up once. The CDR3 region has the DNA TGTGCCAGCAGCAAAGGGAGGCCGGAAAGTTACGAGCAGTGCTTC. Translating gives CASSKGRPESYEQCF. The V and J genes are TRBV21-1 and TRBJ2-7; TRBD2 is the table's D call, not checked against the DNA. TRBV21-1 is noted as a pseudogene. The CDR3 runs 15 residues.

The sample holds many counts of this clonotype. One base away lies a much larger clone, so this may be a sequencing read error. The CDR3 sequence: CSARQGATEAFF. CDR3 DNA: TGCAGTGCTAGACAGGGGGCCACTGAAGCTTTCTTT. The gene calls are TRBV20-1 and TRBJ1-1, with 8 nucleotides matching TRBD1. The CDR3 runs to 12 residues. Trimming cost V 2 bases and J 4 bases; bases outside gene matches: 0. The germline V gene has CDR1 DFQATT and CDR2 SNEGSKA (reference sequence).

This rearrangement joins TRBV28 to TRBJ2-5, with D perhaps given as TRBD1 or TRBD2 (5 bases each). The CDR3 loop spans 15 amino acids. Trimming left V 6 bases short and J 4 bases short, with 18 bases between. Germline V gene data show CDR1 as MDHEN and CDR2 as SYDVKM. Here the CDR3 DNA reads TGTGCCAGCAGCCCCCCCGGGACCAGCAGAGAGACCCAGTACTTC. This translates into CASSPPGTSRETQYF. Supplemented by reference TRBV28 and TRBJ2-5, the full variable domain reads DVKVTQSSRYLVKRTGEKVFLECVQDMDHENMFWYRQDPGLGLRLIYFSYDVKMKEKGDIPEGYSVSREKKERFSLILESASTNQTSMYLCASSPPGTSRETQYFGPGTRLLVL.

This clonotype appeared many times. The rearrangement joins TRBV6-5 to TRBJ2-5; D is undetermined. The CDR3 spans 13 residues. CDR1 is MNHEY and CDR2 is SVGAGI in the germline V gene. V gave up 0 bases and J gave up 4 bases, with 6 bases separating them. The CDR3 reads CASSYSRPETQYF. Written as DNA, the CDR3 is TGTGCCAGCAGTTACTCGCGCCCAGAGACCCAGTACTTC.

This clonotype was counted between two and nine times. The CDR3 does not close with the conserved phenylalanine or tryptophan, likely indicating a read error. The chain links TRBV20-1 to TRBJ2-5, with D perhaps assigned TRBD1 or TRBD2 (5 bases each). The end of the DNA fits TRBJ2-7 better, so the J call may be wrong. CDR1 and CDR2 from the germline V gene are DFQATT and SNEGSKA (reference sequence). CDR3 length: 16 amino acids. The CDR3 region is CSARDLRTPISYEQYI. Written as DNA, the CDR3 is TGCAGTGCCAGGGACCTTAGGACGCCAATCTCATACGAGCAGTACATC.

This clonotype was recorded many times. The rearrangement uses TRBV4-3 and TRBJ1-1, with TRBD1 identical over 11 bases. Per germline, CDR1 LGHNA and CDR2 YSLEER. The ends lost 0 bases at V and 6 bases at J; junction bases unmatched: 6. This CDR3 spans 16 amino acids. The CDR3 coding sequence is TGCGCCAGCAGCCAAGAACGGACAGGGGGCCTCGCTGAAGCTTTCTTT. It is translated as CASSQERTGGLAEAFF.

The chain employs TRBV5-4 and TRBJ2-3, with D possibly called TRBD1 or TRBD2 (5 bases each). There are 15 residues in the CDR3. The germline V gene encodes CDR1 SGHNT and CDR2 YYREEE (reference sequence). Trimming left V 7 bases short and J 4 bases short, with 19 bases between. In nucleotides, the CDR3 is TGTGCCAGCGTCGTAAGGGACCTGGGTTCAGATACGCAGTATTTT. Translation: CASVVRDLGSDTQYF. The variable domain in full, completed from reference TRBV5-4 and TRBJ2-3, reads ETGVTQSPTHLIKTRGQQVTLRCSSQSGHNTVSWYQQALGQGPQFIFQYYREEENGRGNFPPRFSGLQFPNYSSELNVNALELDDSALYLCASVVRDLGSDTQYFGPGTRLTVL.

CDR3: CSGQGDETQYF. CDR3 in DNA: TGCAGCGGACAGGGTGACGAGACCCAGTACTTC. The chain is built from TRBV29-1 and TRBJ2-5; 7 nucleotides agree with TRBD1. The CDR3 length is 11 residues. Germline lookup yields CDR1 SQVTM and CDR2 ANQGSEA. Losses at the gene ends were 7 bases for V and 5 bases for J; bases not matched to a gene: 4.

The chain carries TRBV2 and TRBJ1-4, with D unclear. Trimming shortened V by 8 bases and J by 0 bases, and 16 bases separated the two germline ends. CDR3 length: 16 amino acids. The V gene's germline CDR1 is SNHLY and CDR2 FYNNEI. The CDR3: CASLLQRHPTNEKLFF. DNA of the CDR3: TGTGCCAGCCTGCTCCAACGACATCCAACTAATGAAAAACTGTTTTTT.